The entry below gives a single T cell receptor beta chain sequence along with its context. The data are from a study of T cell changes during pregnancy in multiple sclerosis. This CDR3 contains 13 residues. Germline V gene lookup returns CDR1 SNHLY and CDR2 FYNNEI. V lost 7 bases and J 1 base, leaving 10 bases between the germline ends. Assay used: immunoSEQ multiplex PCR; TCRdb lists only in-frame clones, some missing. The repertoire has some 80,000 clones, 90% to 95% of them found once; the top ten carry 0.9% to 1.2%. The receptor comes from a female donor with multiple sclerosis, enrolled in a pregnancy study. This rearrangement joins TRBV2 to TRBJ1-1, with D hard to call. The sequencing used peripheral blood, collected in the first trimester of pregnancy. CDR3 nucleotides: TGTGCCAGCATCGCAGAATGGAACACTGAAGCTTTCTTT. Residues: CASIAEWNTEAFF.